The next 5 T cell receptor beta chains were all read from a single sample in a study of identical twins' blood T cells. TCRdb reprocessed the 5' RACE reads via MiXCR and lists one record per CDR3 protein. The profile shows fewer than 450,000 distinct CDR3 sequences, about 28% of them singletons. The sample was PBMCs. All receptors come from a woman aged 18-50 years in good health.

A few counts support this clonotype. The chain employs TRBV5-6 and TRBJ1-4; tentatively, D is TRBD1 (5 bases). V lost 4 bases, J lost 5 bases, and 12 bases lay in between. Germline CDR1 reads SGHDT; CDR2 reads YYEEEE. This CDR3 has 14 residues. CDR3 amino acids: CASSPRDRNEKLFF. CDR3 DNA sequence: TGTGCCAGCAGCCCGAGGGACCGAAATGAAAAACTGTTTTTT.

Notes on this clonotype: Possible read error: a much larger clone is one base away. The genes are TRBV29-1 and TRBJ2-3; D is ambiguous. The CDR3 loop spans 11 amino acids. V was shortened by 7 bases and J by 7 bases, with 12 bases between the two germline ends. Germline V lookup: CDR1 SQVTM, CDR2 ANQGSEA. The CDR3: CSARWQNTQYF. The CDR3 coding sequence is TGCAGCGCTCGTTGGCAGAATACGCAGTATTTT.

CDR3 sequence reads: CSVGFSGRGNGYTF. CDR3 coding DNA: TGCAGCGTTGGGTTCTCAGGGCGGGGTAATGGCTACACCTTC. The rearrangement joins TRBV29-1 to TRBJ1-2; D possibly corresponds to TRBD1 (5 bases). Germline-derived CDR1 and CDR2 are SQVTM and ANQGSEA. CDR3 size: 14 residues. V lost 4 bases, J lost 6 bases, and 18 bases lay in between.

CDR3 bases: TGCAGCGTTGCTGTGGCCGGCAGACTGAACACTGAAGCTTTCTTT. Translated: CSVAVAGRLNTEAFF. V usage is TRBV29-1 and J usage is TRBJ1-1, with D uncertain. The CDR3 is 15 residues long. Trimming removed 4 bases at V and 0 bases at J, with 15 bases between. Germline V gives CDR1 SQVTM, CDR2 ANQGSEA. The whole variable domain, remainder taken from reference TRBV29-1 and TRBJ1-1, is SAVISQKPSRDICQRGTSLTIQCQVDSQVTMMFWYRQQPGQSLTLIATANQGSEATYESGFVIDKFPISRPNLTFSTLTVSNMSPEDSSIYLCSVAVAGRLNTEAFFGQGTRLTVV.

Only one count was recorded for this clonotype. A much bigger clone sits one base away, suggesting this may be a read error. The chain employs TRBV29-1 and TRBJ1-4; D is possibly TRBD1 (5 bases). The CDR3 is made up of 13 amino acids. The germline gives CDR1 SQVTM, CDR2 ANQGSEA. The CDR3 is CIVNPGRGEKLFF. The CDR3 coding sequence is TGCATCGTAAATCCAGGGAGAGGGGAAAAACTGTTTTTT.